The source of this T cell receptor (beta chain) is a study of tumor-infiltrating lymphocytes in localized non-small cell lung cancer. The ends were cut back, 0 bases at V and 3 bases at J, with 17 bases in the middle. The CDR3 runs 17 residues. Germline assignment: CDR1 LGHNA and CDR2 YSLEER. Measured with immunoSEQ multiplex PCR; TCRdb has only the in-frame clones, and not every one. The profile shows tens of thousands of clones, 70% to 90% of them singletons. The sequenced sample was lung tumor tissue. This TCR came from a human donor with non-small cell lung cancer. The genes are TRBV4-3 and TRBJ1-2, with TRBD1 as a possible D gene (6 bases). The CDR3 reads CASSQDRRGRADYGYTF. As DNA, the CDR3 is TGCGCCAGCAGCCAAGACCGCCGGGGGCGGGCGGACTATGGCTACACCTTC.